Below, one TCR beta chain is given with its context. Its specificity is not known. These data are taken from a study of cytomegalovirus exposure and HLA in healthy donors. Study findings and constraints: The classifier, whose performance was assessed in both the original and validation cohorts, reportedly diagnosed cytomegalovirus status with high specificity and sensitivity.

PCR employed 60 Vbeta and 13 Jbeta primers. The repertoire was sequenced with immunoSEQ multiplex PCR; TCRdb's copy has only in-frame clones and lacks some. The table records fewer than 250,000 clones, more than 70% of them present only once. This donor has no recorded CMV serostatus. This CDR3 region has 16 residues. In germline, CDR1 is LGHNT, CDR2 FRNRAP. The V end lost 0 bases, the J end lost 6 bases, and 18 bases lay between the germline ends. The chain joins TRBV12-5 to TRBJ2-7, with D unclear. The sequence derives from a human donor in good health. The material sequenced was PBMCs. The DNA for the CDR3 is TGTGCTAGTGGTTTGGTAGTTGGTCCGGGTGTCTTCGAGCAGTACTTC. This translates into CASGLVVGPGVFEQYF.